Presented here are 24 T cell receptor beta chains from one specimen sequenced in a study of T cells after yellow fever vaccination. TCRdb ran MiXCR on the 5' RACE reads and lists one entry per CDR3 protein. The repertoire holds about 110,000 distinct CDR3 sequences, with around 8.6% as singletons. The starting material was CD8+ T cells sorted from PBMCs, obtained 45 days after the yellow fever booster vaccination. The receptor source for this set is a man aged 25-45 years who received the YFV17D yellow fever vaccine.

The table lists this clonotype with many counts. The chain is built from TRBV11-2 and TRBJ1-3; 7 bases are a match to TRBD1. The CDR3 extends over 15 amino acids. The junction had 8 bases not matched to a gene; V was cut back by 5 bases and J by 4 bases. Germline CDR1 and CDR2: SGHAT and FQNNGV. The CDR3 region has the DNA TGTGCCAGCAGCCCGATGGGGACAGTCGGAAACACCATATATTTT. Its protein product is CASSPMGTVGNTIYF.

This clonotype was seen at least ten times. V and J are TRBV10-3 and TRBJ2-1, with a weak D call TRBD2 (6 bases). Germline assignment: CDR1 ENHRY and CDR2 SYGVKD. The CDR3 runs 15 residues. V shed 4 bases and J shed 3 bases, with 13 bases lying between them. The CDR3 here is CAISVTGGDYNEQFF. The CDR3 nucleotides are TGTGCCATCAGTGTAACCGGAGGGGACTACAATGAGCAGTTCTTC.

Of note for this clonotype: Since a much larger clone is just one base distant, this may be a read error. The CDR3 spells CTSCLAGYYEQYF. The DNA for the CDR3 is TGTACCAGCTGCTTGGCGGGTTACTACGAGCAGTACTTC. The chain couples TRBV2 to TRBJ2-7; perhaps TRBD2 as D (5 bases). Germline V CDR1 and CDR2: SNHLY, FYNNEI. The CDR3 spans 13 residues.

This clonotype was counted many times. The rearrangement links TRBV4-3 to TRBJ1-6; D is perhaps TRBD1 (6 bases). Germline values: CDR1 LGHNA, CDR2 YSLEER. Trimming shortened V by 1 base and J by 12 bases, and 16 bases separated the two germline ends. CDR3 length: 15 residues. The CDR3 reads CASSQGVPGAGPLHF. CDR3 DNA: TGCGCCAGCAGCCAAGGAGTCCCGGGGGCGGGACCCCTCCACTTT.

The V call is TRBV19, the J call TRBJ2-7, with 7 bases matching TRBD2. The CDR3 spans 14 residues. V was pared by 3 bases and J by 5 bases, with 7 bases of the junction left unmatched. Germline CDR1 and CDR2: LNHDA and SQIVND (reference sequence). CDR3: CASSIDGEGNEQYF. CDR3 nucleotides: TGTGCCAGTAGTATCGACGGGGAGGGCAACGAGCAGTACTTC.

The sample holds a few counts of this clonotype. The gene calls are TRBV18 and TRBJ2-5, with a weak D call TRBD1 (5 bases). Germline V gives CDR1 KGHSH, CDR2 LQKENI. The V end lost 3 bases, the J end lost 5 bases, and 16 bases lay between the germline ends. The CDR3 sequence is 15 residues long. CDR3 coding DNA: TGTGCCAGCTCACCGTCGGCAGGGTCTACTGAGACCCAGTACTTC. Translated: CASSPSAGSTETQYF.

The V gene is TRBV5-1, the J gene TRBJ2-3; TRBD1 agrees at 8 bases. Trimming removed 2 bases from V and 3 bases from J; junction bases left unmatched: 5. CDR1 SGHRS and CDR2 YFSETQ come from the germline V gene. The CDR3 consists of 15 residues. The CDR3 sequence: CASSFGQGNTDTQYF. DNA for the CDR3: TGCGCCAGCAGCTTTGGACAGGGCAATACAGATACGCAGTATTTT.

The chain employs TRBV19 and TRBJ2-2; D is ambiguous. The CDR3 has 14 residues. Looked up from germline, CDR1 is LNHDA and CDR2 is SQIVND (reference sequence). V shed 10 bases and J shed 7 bases, with 19 bases lying between them. CDR3 sequence reads: CATETPAWGGELFF. For the CDR3, the DNA is TGTGCCACCGAGACGCCCGCCTGGGGCGGGGAGCTGTTTTTT.

Ten or more counts support this clonotype. The V call is TRBV5-1, the J call TRBJ2-7; D gene uncertain. The V gene lost 2 bases and the J gene lost 3 bases, with 15 bases spanning the gap. Germline assignment: CDR1 SGHRS and CDR2 YFSETQ. The CDR3 is 15 residues long. The CDR3: CASSFHTSTFYEQYF. For the CDR3, the DNA is TGCGCCAGCAGCTTCCATACCTCGACTTTCTACGAGCAGTACTTC.

This clonotype was found many times. The chain recombines TRBV11-2 with TRBJ2-7; 7 bases fit TRBD1. CDR1 is SGHAT, CDR2 FQNNGV, per germline. Trimming cost V 2 bases and J 4 bases; bases outside gene matches: 8. The CDR3 is 15 residues long. This chain's CDR3 is CASSLSRTGKYEQYF. Written as DNA, the CDR3 is TGTGCCAGCAGCTTATCGCGGACAGGAAAATACGAGCAGTACTTC.

This clonotype appeared a few times. The chain uses TRBV9 and TRBJ2-1; D remains unclear. The CDR3 loop spans 13 amino acids. Germline values: CDR1 SGDLS, CDR2 YYNGEE. V shed 0 bases and J shed 5 bases, with 6 bases lying between them. The CDR3 sequence: CASSVVDNNEQFF. CDR3 sequence (DNA): TGTGCCAGCAGCGTAGTAGATAACAATGAGCAGTTCTTC.

This chain connects TRBV14 to TRBJ1-1; D gene unclear. The V gene lost 2 bases and the J gene lost 0 bases, with 10 bases spanning the gap. From germline, CDR1 is SGHDN and CDR2 FVKESK. The CDR3 loop spans 15 amino acids. Here the CDR3 reads CASSQIRFMNTEAFF. Here the CDR3 DNA reads TGTGCCAGCAGCCAAATAAGATTTATGAACACTGAAGCTTTCTTT.

This clonotype was seen repeatedly, ten times or more. The chain links TRBV4-2 to TRBJ2-7; D is possibly TRBD1 (6 bases). Trimming removed 1 base from V and 2 bases from J, with 12 bases in between. This CDR3 has 15 amino acids. Germline CDR1 reads LGHNA; CDR2 reads YNFKEQ. CDR3: CASSQAGTGTYEQYF. The CDR3 DNA follows: TGTGCCAGCAGCCAAGCGGGAACAGGGACCTACGAGCAGTACTTC.

This clonotype appeared many times. This sequence joins TRBV7-6 and TRBJ2-1; TRBD2 is a possible D gene (6 bases). CDR3 length equals 16 residues. CDR1 and CDR2 (germline): SGHVS, FNYEAQ. V was trimmed by 1 base and J by 4 bases, leaving 14 bases between them. This CDR3 is CASSLVLAPGYNEQFF. The DNA of the CDR3 is TGTGCCAGCAGCTTAGTACTAGCCCCAGGTTACAATGAGCAGTTCTTC. The full variable domain, with the rest looked up from reference TRBV7-6 and TRBJ2-1, is GAGVSQSPRYKVTKRGQDVALRCDPISGHVSLYWYRQALGQGPEFLTYFNYEAQQDKSGLPNDRFSAERPEGSISTLTIQRTEQRDSAMYRCASSLVLAPGYNEQFFGPGTRLTVL.

This clonotype has ten or more counts. The chain joins TRBV7-8 to TRBJ2-7, with D perhaps being TRBD1 or TRBD2 (5 bases each). Germline loops: CDR1 SGHVS, CDR2 FQNEAQ. The V and J ends lost 7 bases and 5 bases respectively, with 18 bases between them. CDR3 size: 14 residues. The CDR3 region is CASTPNLGVHEQYF. CDR3 sequence (DNA): TGTGCCAGCACTCCAAATTTGGGGGTCCACGAGCAGTACTTC.

This clonotype was seen repeatedly, ten times or more. The chain uses TRBV2 and TRBJ2-1; D gene uncertain. There are 10 residues in the CDR3. V lost 8 bases and J 6 bases, leaving 5 bases between the germline ends. Per the germline V gene, CDR1 is SNHLY and CDR2 is FYNNEI. This CDR3 is CASALNEQFF. The CDR3, as DNA: TGTGCCAGCGCTCTCAATGAGCAGTTCTTC.

This clonotype was counted at least ten times. The V and J genes are TRBV9 and TRBJ2-1; 13 bases agree with TRBD2. This CDR3 region has 17 residues. J gave up 2 bases and V 4 bases, and 6 bases lay outside the gene matches. Per the germline V gene, CDR1 is SGDLS and CDR2 is YYNGEE. The CDR3 reads CASSKIGLAGAYNEQFF. CDR3 nucleotide sequence: TGTGCCAGCAGCAAAATCGGACTAGCGGGAGCCTACAATGAGCAGTTCTTC.

This clonotype was recorded a few times. V is TRBV11-2 and J is TRBJ2-7, with D possibly matching TRBD1 (5 bases). CDR1 and CDR2 (germline): SGHAT, FQNNGV. V was clipped by 0 bases and J by 4 bases, with 16 bases between them. The CDR3 extends over 16 amino acids. The CDR3 DNA sequence: TGTGCCAGCAGCTTAGACGGCAGGGCCCCCTGGTACGAGCAGTACTTC. Protein: CASSLDGRAPWYEQYF. Drawing the rest from reference TRBV11-2 and TRBJ2-7, the complete variable domain is EAGVAQSPRYKIIEKRQSVAFWCNPISGHATLYWYQQILGQGPKLLIQFQNNGVVDDSQLPKDRFSAERLKGVDSTLKIQPAKLEDSAVYLCASSLDGRAPWYEQYFGPGTRLTVT.

This clonotype was seen at least ten times. The chain recombines TRBV3-1 with TRBJ2-5; no definite D call. Germline CDR1 and CDR2: LGHDT and YNNKEL (reference sequence). Trimming removed 0 bases at V and 5 bases at J, with 22 bases between. CDR3 length: 18 amino acids. The DNA for the CDR3 is TGTGCCAGCAGCCAAGAATTGTCTTACAGTCTAGGTGGTGAGACCCAGTACTTC. Translated, it gives CASSQELSYSLGGETQYF.

This clonotype was counted many times. The chain uses TRBV7-9 and TRBJ2-5; D ambiguous. This CDR3 comprises 15 residues. Germline values: CDR1 SEHNR, CDR2 FQNEAQ (reference sequence). V lost 6 bases, J lost 1 base, and 15 bases lay in between. CDR3 region: CASSSPQAAQETQYF. CDR3 nucleotide sequence: TGTGCCAGCAGTAGCCCCCAGGCCGCCCAAGAGACCCAGTACTTC. Full variable domain (remainder filled in from reference TRBV7-9 and TRBJ2-5): DTGVSQNPRHKITKRGQNVTFRCDPISEHNRLYWYRQTLGQGPEFLTYFQNEAQLEKSRLLSDRFSAERPKGSFSTLEIQRTEQGDSAMYLCASSSPQAAQETQYFGPGTRLLVL.

In its sample, this clonotype was seen many times. The chain couples TRBV25-1 to TRBJ2-3; D is perhaps TRBD2 (6 bases). The CDR3 is 15 amino acids. V was trimmed by 6 bases and J by 0 bases, leaving 13 bases between them. The V gene's germline CDR1 is MGHDK and CDR2 SYGVNS. The CDR3 loop reads CASSPLARSTDTQYF. CDR3 sequence (DNA): TGTGCCAGCAGCCCTCTAGCGCGAAGCACAGATACGCAGTATTTT.

This clonotype was detected many times. The V gene is TRBV6-5, the J gene TRBJ2-7; D might be TRBD1 or TRBD2, each matching 5 bases. V lost 2 bases and J 0 bases, leaving 5 bases between the germline ends. The CDR3 has 13 amino acids. Germline CDR1 reads MNHEY; CDR2 reads SVGAGI. The CDR3 is CASSYGTSYEQYF. CDR3 coding DNA: TGTGCCAGCAGTTACGGGACCTCCTACGAGCAGTACTTC.

This clonotype was observed many times. V gene TRBV11-2 combines with J gene TRBJ2-7; D is unresolved. V was cut by 5 bases and J by 0 bases, with 5 bases left in between. CDR3 length equals 12 residues. Germline CDR1 SGHAT, CDR2 FQNNGV. The CDR3: CASSTSSYEQYF. The CDR3 region has the DNA TGTGCCAGCAGCACCAGCTCCTACGAGCAGTACTTC.

The table lists this clonotype with many counts. This rearrangement joins TRBV12-3 or TRBV12-4 to TRBJ2-5; 12 nucleotides match TRBD2. Trimming removed 2 bases from V and 5 bases from J; junction bases left unmatched: 6. CDR3 length: 16 residues. CDR3 residues: CASSLLAGGPAETQYF. DNA for the CDR3: TGTGCCAGCAGTTTACTAGCGGGAGGGCCAGCTGAGACCCAGTACTTC.